Here is one TCR beta chain with its context. Its matching antigen is unknown. Germline V lookup: CDR1 SGHRS, CDR2 YFSETQ. The CDR3 runs to 15 residues. Trimming stripped 0 bases from V and 8 bases from J, with 14 bases between. The record originates from a study of cytomegalovirus exposure and HLA in healthy donors. Study observations and caveats: Information on immune exposure was restricted to one variable (CMV serostatus). In a later analysis, the majority of CMV-associated beta chains seemingly showed HLA restriction. Sequencing likely generated an artifact that appeared as a cluster of highly shared sequence variants.

The PCR was carried out with 60 Vbeta primers and 13 Jbeta primers. Using immunoSEQ multiplex PCR, the repertoire was profiled, and TCRdb retains in-frame clones only, with some absent. The sample yields 70,000 or so clones, roughly 66% seen once. Sequencing was performed on PBMCs. This receptor was taken from a woman between 45 and 65 years old in good health and CMV-seronegative. The J gene is TRBJ1-4, the V gene TRBV5-1, with D maybe TRBD1 (5 bases). CDR3 region: CASSLAGGEWEKLFF. In DNA, the CDR3 is TGCGCCAGCAGCTTGGCCGGAGGGGAGTGGGAAAAACTGTTTTTT.